The 7 T cell receptor beta chains reported below all come from one sample, sequenced in a study of shared clonotypes between healthy human individuals. The assay was immunoSEQ multiplex PCR, and TCRdb's table has in-frame clones only and misses some. The table includes more than 500,000 clones, around 96% detected once. Naive CD8 cells comprised CD45RO-negative, CCR7-positively selected cells, excluding terminally differentiated effector memory CD45RA+ cells. The sample taken for sequencing was naive CD8+ T cells sorted from blood. These receptor sequences come from a woman in her 30s in good health.

The chain joins TRBV9 to TRBJ2-7, with 10 bases aligning to TRBD1. Trimming cost V 0 bases and J 7 bases; bases outside gene matches: 10. Germline CDR1 and CDR2: SGDLS and YYNGEE. The CDR3 runs 16 residues. CDR3 coding DNA: TGTGCCAGCAGCGTAGGGGCGGGACAGGGGCTACCGGAGCAGTACTTC. This gives the protein CASSVGAGQGLPEQYF.

The genes are TRBV6-5 and TRBJ2-7; possible D gene TRBD1, 5 bases. Germline CDR1 MNHEY, CDR2 SVGAGI. The length of the CDR3 is 13 residues. The V gene lost 2 bases and the J gene lost 3 bases, with 8 bases spanning the gap. CDR3 coding DNA: TGTGCCAGCAGTTACGGGGCTGGCTACGAGCAGTACTTC. It translates to CASSYGAGYEQYF.

The chain is built from TRBV29-1 and TRBJ2-7; perhaps TRBD2 as D (5 bases). Trimming left V 5 bases short and J 3 bases short, with 14 bases between. The CDR3 contains 13 residues. Germline values: CDR1 SQVTM, CDR2 ANQGSEA. For the CDR3, the DNA is TGCAGCGTTACTAACCCACTAGTCTACGAGCAGTACTTC. This gives the protein CSVTNPLVYEQYF.

The chain links TRBV30 to TRBJ2-7; no firm D call. CDR3 length: 11 residues. Germline V gene lookup returns CDR1 GTSNPN and CDR2 SVGIG (reference sequence). The V end was cut by 2 bases, the J end by 3 bases, with 5 bases between. CDR3 sequence: CAWSNSYEQYF. DNA of the CDR3: TGTGCCTGGAGTAACAGCTACGAGCAGTACTTC. The whole variable domain, filled in from reference TRBV30 and TRBJ2-7, reads SQTIHQWPATLVQPVGSPLSLECTVEGTSNPNLYWYRQAAGRGLQLLFYSVGIGQISSEVPQNLSASRPQDRQFILSSKKLLLSDSGFYLCAWSNSYEQYFGPGTRLTVT.

V is TRBV27 and J is TRBJ2-1; 9 bases are shared with TRBD2. V was pared by 3 bases and J by 6 bases, with 6 bases of the junction left unmatched. This CDR3 is 15 amino acids long. Germline V gene sequence: CDR1 MNHEY, CDR2 SMNVEV (reference sequence). The CDR3 is CASSFGTSFSNEQFF. The CDR3 DNA reads TGTGCCAGCAGTTTCGGGACTAGCTTTTCCAATGAGCAGTTCTTC.

This CDR3 reads CAISEGHSIPSGNTIYF. CDR3 nucleotides: TGTGCCATCAGTGAGGGACATTCAATTCCCTCTGGAAACACCATATATTTT. The rearrangement uses TRBV10-3 and TRBJ1-3, with D perhaps TRBD1 (5 bases). This CDR3 comprises 17 residues. Trimming stripped 2 bases from V and 0 bases from J, with 14 bases between. CDR1 ENHRY and CDR2 SYGVKD come from the germline V gene.

The chain combines TRBV7-9 with TRBJ2-1; a weak D match, TRBD2 (6 bases). The germline V gene encodes CDR1 SEHNR and CDR2 FQNEAQ (reference sequence). This CDR3 has 17 residues. V lost 5 bases, J lost 3 bases, and 20 bases lay in between. CDR3 sequence reads: CASSLPYRDSNYNEQFF. DNA for the CDR3: TGTGCCAGCAGCCTACCCTACCGGGACTCGAACTACAATGAGCAGTTCTTC. Drawing the rest from reference TRBV7-9 and TRBJ2-1, the complete variable domain is DTGVSQNPRHKITKRGQNVTFRCDPISEHNRLYWYRQTLGQGPEFLTYFQNEAQLEKSRLLSDRFSAERPKGSFSTLEIQRTEQGDSAMYLCASSLPYRDSNYNEQFFGPGTRLTVL.